This T cell receptor (beta chain) was obtained from a study of T cells in Graves' hyperthyroidism and ophthalmopathy. Amplified TCR beta CDR3 regions came from RNA transcripts. HTBI primers drove first-round RT-PCR of the TCR CDR3. TCRdb called the multiplex PCR reads again in MiXCR, with one record for every CDR3 protein. Here the sample spans hundreds of thousands of distinct CDR3 sequences, over 12% being singletons. This clonotype was seen a few times. The antigen remains unidentified. The V end lost 3 bases, the J end lost 6 bases, and 11 bases lay between the germline ends. Germline V gene lookup returns CDR1 DFQATT and CDR2 SNEGSKA (reference sequence). The CDR3 is 13 residues long. General study findings and limits: Stable hyperthyroidism and ophthalmopathy were separated using 13 V-J signatures. Within blood appeared most thyroid clonotypes that had expanded above 0.001.

This receptor was identified in a woman between 40 and 50 years old with Graves' ophthalmopathy. The genes are TRBV20-1 and TRBJ2-2; tentative D call: TRBD1 (6 bases). Sequences were obtained from blood. The CDR3 coding sequence is TGCAGTGCTAGTGGGGGCCCGGCCGGGGAGCTGTTTTTT. As protein: CSASGGPAGELFF.